The present entry profiles one T cell receptor (beta chain) with its context. Using RNA template, CDR3s of TCR alpha and beta were amplified with iRepertoire arm-PCR. TCRdb reprocessed the multiplex PCR reads via MiXCR and lists one record per CDR3 protein. The sample has 400,000 or so distinct CDR3 sequences, roughly two fifths seen once. Deletions cut 5 bases from V and 8 bases from J, with 18 bases between. The CDR3 covers 14 residues. The germline V gene has CDR1 SEHNR and CDR2 FQNEAQ (reference sequence). This sample was taken from a study of glioma-infiltrating T cells. The rearrangement links TRBV7-9 to TRBJ1-1; D unclear. The TCR comes from a human donor with low-grade glioma or glioblastoma, undergoing nonglioma brain surgery, or in good health (not recorded which). Material: glioma tissue, nonneoplastic brain tissue, or PBMCs (not recorded which). The CDR3 protein is CASSAVGLDGEAFF. In DNA form, the CDR3 reads TGTGCCAGCAGCGCCGTCGGTCTTGATGGCGAAGCTTTCTTT.